The present entry profiles one T cell receptor (beta chain) with its context. What it binds is not known. This specimen comes from a study of OX40 agonist ivuxolimab in advanced cancers. Points from the study as a whole: Among the lowest peripheral clonal expansion occurred in 0.1-3.0 mg/kg partial responders.

Between the trimmed V and J ends, which lost 8 bases and 2 bases, there was a span of 13 bases. This CDR3 is 13 amino acids long. Per germline, CDR1 LNHDA and CDR2 SQIVND (reference sequence). The repertoire was sequenced with immunoSEQ multiplex PCR; TCRdb's copy has only in-frame clones and lacks some. The sample has 20,000 to 25,000 clones, about 89% seen once; the top ten hold 15% to 20%. The chain employs TRBV19 and TRBJ2-7; no firm D call. Specimen: CD4+ or CD8+ T cells sorted from blood, collected in a trial of the OX40 agonist ivuxolimab. The TCR comes from an adult with an advanced solid tumor such as melanoma, head and neck, liver or kidney cancer. The CDR3 reads CASAPAVAYEQYF. As DNA, the CDR3 is TGTGCCAGTGCCCCAGCTGTAGCCTACGAGCAGTACTTC.